This T cell receptor (beta chain) originates from a study of T cells expressing NK-cell markers. Study overall: One of the eight sequenced donors was seronegative, whereas the other seven were HCMV-seropositive. Whole-study results and caveats: The study did not resolve the HCMV specificity of expanded NKG2C+ T cell clones. Over 5 donors had dominant NKG2C+ clonotypes that comprised roughly 1.0-8% of their CD8+ T cells.

The CDR3 loop spans 13 amino acids. With UMIs, 5'RACE template switching was used to make TCR beta cDNA. TCRdb re-called the 5' RACE reads, yielding one record per CDR3 amino acid sequence without DNA. The sample totals 550,000 or so distinct CDR3 sequences; its top ten clones hold 3% to 4.5%. Comment on this clonotype: Antigen specificity is unknown.

The TCR was taken from a man between 18 and 29 years old in good health. This chain joins TRBV12-3 or TRBV12-4 and TRBJ2-1. The sample comprised blood T cells: a sorted CD56 or NKG2C T cell subset, CD4+ or CD8+ T cells, or bulk PBMC T cells (not recorded which). The chain's CDR3 is CASSLSGYNEQFF.